This T cell receptor beta chain was captured by sequencing in a study of blood T cells in healthy people across ages. General study points: Getting older went along with TCR beta diversity per million T cells dropping roughly linearly. Greater diversity and more naive CD4+ cells were seen in long-lived donors than in aged donors.

The use of a sample-barcoded 5' primer and a J-beta primer mix characterized a second PCR of roughly 7 to 11 cycles. Every sample returned 2.5 million or more CDR3-containing paired-end reads. TCRdb redid the calling of the 5' RACE reads with MiXCR, one entry per CDR3 protein. The data contain 1.5 million to 2 million distinct CDR3 sequences, 28% of them singletons. This clonotype has more than one count but fewer than ten. Its specificity is unknown. Germline CDR1 reads SGHVS; CDR2 reads FQNEAQ. Trimming left V 7 bases short and J 3 bases short, with 15 bases between. The CDR3 has 14 residues. J is TRBJ1-1 and V is TRBV7-8, with D possibly matching TRBD1 (6 bases). This receptor was identified in a woman in her 30s in good health. The specimen sequenced was blood. CDR3 nucleotide sequence: TGTGCCAGCACCCTACAGGGTTATGACACTGAAGCTTTCTTT. Protein product: CASTLQGYDTEAFF. The whole variable domain, filled in from reference TRBV7-8 and TRBJ1-1, reads GAGVSQSPRYKVAKRGQDVALRCDPISGHVSLFWYQQALGQGPEFLTYFQNEAQLDKSGLPSDRFFAERPEGSVSTLKIQRTQQEDSAVYLCASTLQGYDTEAFFGQGTRLTVV.